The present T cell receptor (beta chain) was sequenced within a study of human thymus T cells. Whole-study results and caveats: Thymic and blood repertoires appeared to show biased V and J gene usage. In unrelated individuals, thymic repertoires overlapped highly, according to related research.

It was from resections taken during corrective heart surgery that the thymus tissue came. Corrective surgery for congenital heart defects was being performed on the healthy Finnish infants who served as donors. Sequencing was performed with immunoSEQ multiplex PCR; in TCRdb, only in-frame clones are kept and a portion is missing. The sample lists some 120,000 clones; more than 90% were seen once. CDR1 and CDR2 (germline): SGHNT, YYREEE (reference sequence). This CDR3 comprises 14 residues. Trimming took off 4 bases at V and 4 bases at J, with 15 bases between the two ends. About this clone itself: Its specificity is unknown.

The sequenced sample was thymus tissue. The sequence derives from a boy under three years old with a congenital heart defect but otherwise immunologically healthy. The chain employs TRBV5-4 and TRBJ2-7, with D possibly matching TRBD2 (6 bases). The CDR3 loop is CASSPGDGGYEQYF. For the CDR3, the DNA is TGTGCCAGCAGCCCGGGGGACGGTGGGTACGAGCAGTACTTC.